Listed below are T cell receptor beta chains from one sample, sequenced in a study of T cells after yellow fever vaccination. From the 5' RACE reads, TCRdb called clonotypes with MiXCR, one entry per CDR3 protein. Of around 610,000 distinct CDR3 sequences in the sample, approximately 12% are singletons; the top ten hold around 15%. The specimen was PBMCs, collected on the day of the yellow fever booster vaccination. These receptors all come from a man aged 30 to 39 who received the YFV17D yellow fever vaccine. Each CDR3 is given with its conserved first and last residue. A D gene is named only where the DNA matches it firmly. For some rows the clone size is stated as once, few or many, or as a class when expanded; others skip it.

clone_size	d_call	v_call	j_call	cdr3_aa	cdr3_nt
NA	TRBD2	TRBV7-9	TRBJ2-7	CASTAGAGAYEQYF	TGTGCCAGCACGGCGGGAGCGGGAGCCTACGAGCAGTACTTC
NA	TRBD2	TRBV28	TRBJ2-5	CASSLPQSLAGVGETQYF	TGTGCCAGCAGTTTGCCCCAATCGCTAGCGGGAGTAGGAGAGACCCAGTACTTC
few	TRBD2	TRBV6-5	TRBJ2-3	CASSYAPGAGPTDTQYF	TGTGCCAGCAGTTACGCCCCGGGAGCGGGGCCCACAGATACGCAGTATTTT
few	TRBD2	TRBV7-2	TRBJ2-7	CASSSGTSNPYEQYF	TGTGCCAGCAGCTCCGGGACTAGCAATCCCTACGAGCAGTACTTC
many	TRBD1	TRBV20-1	TRBJ2-7	CSARAGQVRYEQYF	TGCAGTGCTAGAGCCGGACAGGTCCGCTACGAGCAGTACTTC
NA	NA	TRBV7-9	TRBJ2-1	CASSPTGVGGHEQFF	TGTGCCAGCAGCCCCACGGGAGTGGGAGGACATGAGCAGTTCTTC
few	NA	TRBV7-2	TRBJ1-3	CASSLAVGRTNTIYF	TGTGCCAGCAGCTTAGCTGTGGGACGGACAAACACCATATATTTT
NA	NA	TRBV2	TRBJ1-1	CASSNGHRMNTEAFF	TGTGCCAGCAGTAACGGTCACCGTATGAACACTGAAGCTTTCTTT
few	NA	TRBV20-1	TRBJ1-1	CSASLAGVGTEAFF	TGCAGTGCTAGCCTTGCCGGGGTAGGCACTGAAGCTTTCTTT
NA	NA	TRBV5-1	TRBJ2-4	CASSLDGRSGQPKNIQYF	TGCGCCAGCAGCTTGGACGGTCGGTCTGGACAGCCCAAAAACATTCAGTACTTC
NA	NA	TRBV10-1	TRBJ2-6	CASSESGGSGANVLTF	TGCGCCAGCAGTGAGTCAGGTGGGTCTGGGGCCAACGTCCTGACTTTC
few	NA	TRBV11-2	TRBJ2-5	CASSFGTGLGETQYF	TGTGCCAGCAGCTTTGGCACAGGGTTGGGTGAGACCCAGTACTTC
few	NA	TRBV10-3	TRBJ2-7	CAISDFVADGSYEQYF	TGTGCCATCAGTGACTTCGTGGCGGACGGGTCCTACGAGCAGTACTTC
few	TRBD1	TRBV29-1	TRBJ2-5	CSVVGLDRSSSSETQYF	TGCAGCGTTGTCGGATTGGACAGGTCATCATCGTCGGAGACCCAGTACTTC
few	NA	TRBV7-2	TRBJ2-1	CASSFSSENEQFF	TGTGCCAGCAGCTTTTCTAGCGAGAATGAGCAGTTCTTC
NA	NA	TRBV7-2	TRBJ2-1	CASSLQSGSEQFF	TGTGCCAGCAGCTTACAGTCTGGCAGTGAGCAGTTCTTC